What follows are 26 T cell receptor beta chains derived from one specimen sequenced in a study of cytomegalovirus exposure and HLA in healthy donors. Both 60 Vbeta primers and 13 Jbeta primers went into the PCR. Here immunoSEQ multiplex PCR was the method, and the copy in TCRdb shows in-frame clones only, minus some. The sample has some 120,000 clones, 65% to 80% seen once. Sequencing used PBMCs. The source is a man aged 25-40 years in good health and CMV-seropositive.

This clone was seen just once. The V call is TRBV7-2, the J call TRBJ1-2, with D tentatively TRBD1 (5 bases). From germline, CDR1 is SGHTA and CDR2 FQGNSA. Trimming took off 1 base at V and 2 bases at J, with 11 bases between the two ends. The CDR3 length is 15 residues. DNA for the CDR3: TGTGCCAGCAGCTTAGGCCCCCGACAGAACTATGGCTACACCTTC. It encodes CASSLGPRQNYGYTF.

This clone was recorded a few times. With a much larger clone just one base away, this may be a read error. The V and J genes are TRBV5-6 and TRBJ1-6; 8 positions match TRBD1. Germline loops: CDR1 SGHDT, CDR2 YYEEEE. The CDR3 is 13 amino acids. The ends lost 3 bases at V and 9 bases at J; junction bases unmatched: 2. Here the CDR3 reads CASSWTGPSPLHF. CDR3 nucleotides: TGTGCCAGCAGCTGGACAGGGCCTTCACCCCTCCACTTT.

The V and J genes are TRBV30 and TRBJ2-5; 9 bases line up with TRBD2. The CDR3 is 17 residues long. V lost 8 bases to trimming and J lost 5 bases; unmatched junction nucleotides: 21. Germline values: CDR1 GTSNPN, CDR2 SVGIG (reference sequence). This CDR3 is CAGINGASGDPPETQYF. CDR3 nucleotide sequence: TGTGCCGGAATAAACGGGGCTAGCGGGGACCCCCCGGAGACCCAGTACTTC.

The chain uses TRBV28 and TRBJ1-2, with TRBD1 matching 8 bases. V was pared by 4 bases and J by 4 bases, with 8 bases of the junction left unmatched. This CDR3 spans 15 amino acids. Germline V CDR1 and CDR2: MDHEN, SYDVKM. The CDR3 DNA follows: TGTGCCAGCAGTTATTCCGGGACAGGCAGCTATGGCTACACCTTC. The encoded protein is CASSYSGTGSYGYTF.

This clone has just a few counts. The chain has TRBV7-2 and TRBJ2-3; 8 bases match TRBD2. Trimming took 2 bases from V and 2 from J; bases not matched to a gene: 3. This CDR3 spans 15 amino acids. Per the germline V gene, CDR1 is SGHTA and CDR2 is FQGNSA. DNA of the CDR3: TGTGCCAGCAGCTTAAAGCGGGGGTTCACAGATACGCAGTATTTT. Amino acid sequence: CASSLKRGFTDTQYF.

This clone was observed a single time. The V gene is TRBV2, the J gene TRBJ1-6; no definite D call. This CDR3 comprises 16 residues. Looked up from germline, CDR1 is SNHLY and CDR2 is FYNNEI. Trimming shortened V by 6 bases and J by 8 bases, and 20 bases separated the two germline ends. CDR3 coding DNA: TGTGCCAGCAGGGCCGATGATGAGGTCTGGGATTCACCCCTCCACTTT. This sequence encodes CASRADDEVWDSPLHF.

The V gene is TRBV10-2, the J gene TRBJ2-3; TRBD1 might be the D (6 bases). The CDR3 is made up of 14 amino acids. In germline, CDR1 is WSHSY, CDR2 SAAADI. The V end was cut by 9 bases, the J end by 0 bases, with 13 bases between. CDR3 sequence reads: CASTWGPSTDTQYF. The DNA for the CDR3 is TGCGCCAGTACCTGGGGGCCTAGCACAGATACGCAGTATTTT.

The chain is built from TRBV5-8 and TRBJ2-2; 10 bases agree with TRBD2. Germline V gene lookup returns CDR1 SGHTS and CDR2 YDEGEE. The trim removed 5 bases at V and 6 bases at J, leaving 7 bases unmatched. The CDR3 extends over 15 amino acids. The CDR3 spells CASSRTSGDPGELFF. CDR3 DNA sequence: TGTGCCAGCAGTCGTACTAGCGGGGATCCCGGGGAGCTGTTTTTT. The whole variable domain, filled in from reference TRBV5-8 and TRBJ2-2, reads EAGVTQSPTHLIKTRGQQATLRCSPISGHTSVYWYQQALGLGLQFLLWYDEGEERNRGNFPPRFSGRQFPNYSSELNVNALELEDSALYLCASSRTSGDPGELFFGEGSRLTVL.

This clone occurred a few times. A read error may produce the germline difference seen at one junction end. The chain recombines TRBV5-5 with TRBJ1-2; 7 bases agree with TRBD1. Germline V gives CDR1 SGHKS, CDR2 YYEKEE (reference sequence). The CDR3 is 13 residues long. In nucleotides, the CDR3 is TGTGCCAGCAGACCAGACAGGGATTATGGCTACCCCTTC. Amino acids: CASRPDRDYGYPF.

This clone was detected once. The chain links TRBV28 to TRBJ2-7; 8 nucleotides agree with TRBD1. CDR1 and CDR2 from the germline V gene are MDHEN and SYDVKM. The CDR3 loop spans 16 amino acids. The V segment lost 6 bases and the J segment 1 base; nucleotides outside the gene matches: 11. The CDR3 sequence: CASSYSGTGTSYEQYF. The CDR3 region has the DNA TGTGCCAGCAGCTACTCCGGGACAGGAACATCCTACGAGCAGTACTTC. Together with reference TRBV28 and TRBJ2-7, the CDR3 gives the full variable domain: DVKVTQSSRYLVKRTGEKVFLECVQDMDHENMFWYRQDPGLGLRLIYFSYDVKMKEKGDIPEGYSVSREKKERFSLILESASTNQTSMYLCASSYSGTGTSYEQYFGPGTRLTVT.

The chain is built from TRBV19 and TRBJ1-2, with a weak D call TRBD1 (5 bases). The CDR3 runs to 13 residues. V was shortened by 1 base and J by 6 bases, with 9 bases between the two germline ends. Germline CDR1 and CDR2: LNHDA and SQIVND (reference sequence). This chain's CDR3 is CASSIGPGNGYTF. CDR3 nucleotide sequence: TGTGCCAGTAGTATAGGGCCAGGGAATGGCTACACCTTC.

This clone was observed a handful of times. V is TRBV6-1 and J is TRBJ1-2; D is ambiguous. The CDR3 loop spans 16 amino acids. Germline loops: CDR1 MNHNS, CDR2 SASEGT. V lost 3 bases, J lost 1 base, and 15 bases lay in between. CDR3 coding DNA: TGTGCCAGCAGTGACTGGCGCCGAGGAGGTAACTATGGCTACACCTTC. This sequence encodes CASSDWRRGGNYGYTF.

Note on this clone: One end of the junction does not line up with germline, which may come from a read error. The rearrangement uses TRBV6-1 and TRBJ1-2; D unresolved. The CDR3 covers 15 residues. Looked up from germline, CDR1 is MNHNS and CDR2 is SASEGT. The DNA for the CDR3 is TGTGCCAGCAGTGATCAAACCTCTAGCGGCTATGGCTACCCCTTC. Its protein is CASSDQTSSGYGYPF.

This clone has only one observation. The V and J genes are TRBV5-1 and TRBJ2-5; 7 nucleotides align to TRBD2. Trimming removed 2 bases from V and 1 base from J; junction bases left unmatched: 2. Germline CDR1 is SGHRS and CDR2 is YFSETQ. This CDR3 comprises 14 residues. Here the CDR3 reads CASSFGTTQETQYF. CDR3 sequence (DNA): TGCGCCAGCAGCTTCGGGACTACCCAAGAGACCCAGTACTTC.

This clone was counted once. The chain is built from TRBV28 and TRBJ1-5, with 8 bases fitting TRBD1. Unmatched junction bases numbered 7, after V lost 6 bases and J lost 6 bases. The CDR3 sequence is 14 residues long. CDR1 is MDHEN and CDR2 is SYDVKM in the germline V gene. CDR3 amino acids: CASRPTGEGQPQHF. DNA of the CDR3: TGTGCCAGCAGGCCGACAGGGGAAGGTCAGCCCCAGCATTTT.

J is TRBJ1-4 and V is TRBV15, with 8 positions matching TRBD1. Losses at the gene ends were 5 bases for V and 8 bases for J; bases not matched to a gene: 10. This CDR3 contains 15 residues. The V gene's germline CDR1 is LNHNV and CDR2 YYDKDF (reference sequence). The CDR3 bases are TGTGCCACCAGCGGTGAAGGACAGGGTAGAGAAAAACTGTTTTTT. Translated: CATSGEGQGREKLFF. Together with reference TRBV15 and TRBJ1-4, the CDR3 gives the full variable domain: DAMVIQNPRYQVTQFGKPVTLSCSQTLNHNVMYWYQQKSSQAPKLLFHYYDKDFNNEADTPDNFQSRRPNTSFCFLDIRSPGLGDTAMYLCATSGEGQGREKLFFGSGTQLSVL.

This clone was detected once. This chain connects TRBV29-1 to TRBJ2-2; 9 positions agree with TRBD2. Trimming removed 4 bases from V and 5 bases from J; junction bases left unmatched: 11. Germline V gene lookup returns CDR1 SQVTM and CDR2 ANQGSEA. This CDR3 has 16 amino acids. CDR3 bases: TGCAGCGTTGCGGCGGGGGGGCAAAGGGGGACCGGGGAGCTGTTTTTT. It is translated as CSVAAGGQRGTGELFF.

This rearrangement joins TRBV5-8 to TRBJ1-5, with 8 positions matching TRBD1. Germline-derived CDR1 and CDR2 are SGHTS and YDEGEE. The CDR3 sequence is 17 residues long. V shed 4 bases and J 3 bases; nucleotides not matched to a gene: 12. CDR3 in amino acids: CASSDVQGGYNNQPQHF. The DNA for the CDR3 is TGTGCCAGCAGCGACGTACAGGGGGGGTATAACAATCAGCCCCAGCATTTT.

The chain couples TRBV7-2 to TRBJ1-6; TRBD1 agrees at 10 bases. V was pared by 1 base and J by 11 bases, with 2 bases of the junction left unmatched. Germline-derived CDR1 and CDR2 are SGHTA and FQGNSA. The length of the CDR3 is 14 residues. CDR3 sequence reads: CASSLGTGGAPLHF. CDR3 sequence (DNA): TGTGCCAGCAGCTTAGGGACAGGGGGTGCACCCCTCCACTTT.

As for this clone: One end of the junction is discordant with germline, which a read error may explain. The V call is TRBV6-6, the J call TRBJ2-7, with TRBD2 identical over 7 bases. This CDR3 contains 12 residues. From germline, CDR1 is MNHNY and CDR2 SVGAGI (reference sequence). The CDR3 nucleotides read TGTGCCAGCAGGATAGGTAGTAGGGACTACCTCTTC. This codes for CASRIGSRDYLF.

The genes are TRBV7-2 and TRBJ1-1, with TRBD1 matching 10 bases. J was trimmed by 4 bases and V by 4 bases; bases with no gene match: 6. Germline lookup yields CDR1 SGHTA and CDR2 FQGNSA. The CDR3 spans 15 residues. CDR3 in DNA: TGTGCCAGCAGCTCGACAGGGGGCCATAGCACTGAAGCTTTCTTT. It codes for CASSSTGGHSTEAFF.

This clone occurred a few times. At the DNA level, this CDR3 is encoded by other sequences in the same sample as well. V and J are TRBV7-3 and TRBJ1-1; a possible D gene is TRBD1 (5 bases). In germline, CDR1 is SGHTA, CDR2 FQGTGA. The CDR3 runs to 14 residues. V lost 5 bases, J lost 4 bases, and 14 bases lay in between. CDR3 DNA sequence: TGTGCCAGCAGCCCACGGGGAGGGACCACTGAAGCTTTCTTT. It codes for CASSPRGGTTEAFF.

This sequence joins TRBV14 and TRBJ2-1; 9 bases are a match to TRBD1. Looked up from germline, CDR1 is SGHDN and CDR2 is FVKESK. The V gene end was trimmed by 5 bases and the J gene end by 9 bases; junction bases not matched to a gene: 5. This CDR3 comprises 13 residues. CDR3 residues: CASSSTGGSEQFF. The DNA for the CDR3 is TGTGCCAGCAGCTCAACAGGGGGCAGTGAGCAGTTCTTC.

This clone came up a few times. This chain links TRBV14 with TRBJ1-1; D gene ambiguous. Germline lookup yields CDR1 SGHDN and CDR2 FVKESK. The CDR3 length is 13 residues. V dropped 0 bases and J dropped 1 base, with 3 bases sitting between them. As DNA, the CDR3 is TGTGCCAGCAGCCAAGACCAGAACACTGAAGCTTTCTTT. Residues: CASSQDQNTEAFF.

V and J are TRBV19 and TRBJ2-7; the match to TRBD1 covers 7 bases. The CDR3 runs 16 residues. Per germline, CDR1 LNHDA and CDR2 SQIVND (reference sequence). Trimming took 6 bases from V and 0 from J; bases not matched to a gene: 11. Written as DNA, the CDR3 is TGTGCCAGTAGCGACTCCGGGACAGCCAGCTCCTACGAGCAGTACTTC. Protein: CASSDSGTASSYEQYF.

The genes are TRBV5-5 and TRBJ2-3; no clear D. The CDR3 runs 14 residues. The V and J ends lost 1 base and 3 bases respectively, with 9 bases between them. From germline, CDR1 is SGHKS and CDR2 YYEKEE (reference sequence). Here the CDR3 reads CASSLPRRTDTQYF. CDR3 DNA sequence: TGTGCCAGCAGCTTGCCTAGAAGGACAGATACGCAGTATTTT.